A selection of T cell receptor beta chains follows, all from one sample in a study of T cells in narcolepsy. The repertoire was sequenced with immunoSEQ multiplex PCR; TCRdb's copy has only in-frame clones and lacks some. This table has tens of thousands of clones, around four fifths appearing once. Material for sequencing was memory (CD45RA-) CD4+ T cells from blood. These receptor sequences come from a human donor in good health. CDR3s leave out the opening cysteine and the closing phenylalanine or tryptophan. A D gene is named only where the DNA matches it firmly.

D	length	V	CDR3
TRBD2	14	TRBV2	ASSPQRGLAKNIQY
NA	9	TRBV27	ASSLEDTQY
NA	11	TRBV6-1	ASSGRLNTEAF
TRBD1	12	TRBV7-9	ASSSTGWYTEAF
NA	10	TRBV19	ASSMGLGVLF
TRBD1	13	TRBV5-5	ASSLGQGVTYEQY
NA	12	TRBV10-1	ASSAGTSYNEQF
TRBD2	14	TRBV7-2	ASSQGLAGEQETQY
TRBD2	14	TRBV14	ASSPLAGGRYNEQF
NA	12	TRBV18	ASSPGEGNRKQF
NA	10	TRBV6-6	ASRYQGSEAF
TRBD1	12	TRBV5-1	ASTAGQGNYGYT
TRBD2	14	TRBV9	ASSVGGLAVDNEQF
NA	13	TRBV5-5	ASSLVGALTGEQY
NA	13	TRBV2	ASRSSEAGNSPLH
TRBD1	15	TRBV2	ASSEARNRGGTDTQY
NA	12	TRBV19	ASRLGQGRQPQH
NA	13	TRBV5-1	ASSFDGVSYNEQF
NA	11	TRBV10-3	ASSYKVNTEAF
NA	11	TRBV19	ATQEGNNSPLH
NA	10	TRBV5-8	AGQRRTDTQY
NA	17	TRBV7-9	ASSQLRQGPRSSGNTIY
NA	9	TRBV20-1	SAEQNYGYT
TRBD1	13	TRBV5-1	ASSPGTGEFQPQH
NA	9	TRBV30	AWSVDETQY
NA	12	TRBV28	ASSLTTGWTEAF
NA	9	TRBV20-1	SAQGVNEQF
NA	12	TRBV4-3	ASSLGGTNQPQH
NA	13	TRBV9	ASTISTGDYNEQF